The rows below give T cell receptor beta chains drawn from one sample of a study of T cell responses to AZD1222 COVID-19 vaccine. Sequencing was performed with immunoSEQ multiplex PCR; in TCRdb, only in-frame clones are kept and a portion is missing. Among around 67,000 clones, roughly 84% were seen once, and the ten largest hold about 7%. The input for sequencing was peripheral blood, taken on day 0 of AZD1222 vaccination. The receptors derive from an adult in good health. The CDR3 runs from the conserved cysteine through the conserved F or W. D genes are given only for firm matches. Clone size appears in some rows only: once, few, many, or a class for an expanded clone.

j_gene: TRBJ1-6
v_gene: TRBV6-2/TRBV6-3
abundance: -
d_gene: TRBD1
CDR3aa: CASSYSGQANSPLHF
CDR3nt: TGTGCCAGCAGTTACTCCGGACAGGCGAATTCACCCCTCCACTTT

j_gene: TRBJ2-2
v_gene: TRBV7-7
abundance: once
d_gene: -
CDR3aa: CASSLAPGTGELFF
CDR3nt: TGTGCCAGCAGCTTAGCGCCGGGGACCGGGGAGCTGTTTTTT

j_gene: TRBJ2-3
v_gene: TRBV12-3/TRBV12-4
abundance: -
d_gene: -
CDR3aa: CASSSQSDTQYF
CDR3nt: TGTGCCAGCAGTTCCCAGTCAGATACGCAGTATTTT

j_gene: TRBJ2-7
v_gene: TRBV27
abundance: once
d_gene: -
CDR3aa: CASSPDGGGEYF
CDR3nt: TGTGCCAGCAGTCCCGACGGGGGCGGGGAGTACTTC

j_gene: TRBJ2-7
v_gene: TRBV2
abundance: -
d_gene: -
CDR3aa: CASSENRMNYEQYF
CDR3nt: TGTGCCAGCAGTGAAAATAGAATGAACTACGAGCAGTACTTC

j_gene: TRBJ1-1
v_gene: TRBV19
abundance: -
d_gene: -
CDR3aa: CASSNRAGAEAFF
CDR3nt: TGTGCCAGTAGTAACAGGGCGGGAGCTGAAGCTTTCTTT

j_gene: TRBJ2-7
v_gene: TRBV13
abundance: -
d_gene: -
CDR3aa: CASSSLLLTSGSYEQYF
CDR3nt: TGTGCCAGCAGCTCACTCCTTCTGACTAGTGGGTCCTACGAGCAGTACTTC

j_gene: TRBJ2-7
v_gene: TRBV28
abundance: -
d_gene: TRBD1
CDR3aa: CASAGGFYEQYF
CDR3nt: TGTGCGTCGGCAGGGGGCTTCTACGAGCAGTACTTC

j_gene: TRBJ2-5
v_gene: TRBV30
abundance: -
d_gene: TRBD2
CDR3aa: CAWSEASGGAWETQYF
CDR3nt: TGTGCCTGGAGTGAGGCTAGCGGGGGGGCGTGGGAGACCCAGTACTTC

j_gene: TRBJ1-3
v_gene: TRBV20-1
abundance: -
d_gene: -
CDR3aa: CSADKDNTIYF
CDR3nt: TGCAGTGCTGACAAGGATAACACCATATATTTT

j_gene: TRBJ1-6
v_gene: TRBV4-1
abundance: -
d_gene: TRBD1
CDR3aa: CASSQPGQGLGSPLHF
CDR3nt: TGCGCCAGCAGCCAACCCGGACAGGGCCTAGGTTCACCCCTCCACTTT

j_gene: TRBJ1-6
v_gene: TRBV5-6
abundance: medium-sized
d_gene: TRBD1
CDR3aa: CASSIGTGDPLVHF
CDR3nt: TGTGCCAGCAGCATTGGGACAGGGGACCCCCTAGTCCACTTT

j_gene: TRBJ1-5
v_gene: TRBV19
abundance: -
d_gene: -
CDR3aa: CASSPYSLNQPQHF
CDR3nt: TGTGCCAGTAGCCCTTACTCCCTTAATCAGCCCCAGCATTTT

j_gene: TRBJ2-3
v_gene: TRBV11-2
abundance: -
d_gene: -
CDR3aa: CASSPTGGRDTQYF
CDR3nt: TGTGCCAGCAGCCCAACCGGGGGTAGAGATACGCAGTATTTT

j_gene: TRBJ2-1
v_gene: TRBV3-1/TRBV3-2
abundance: -
d_gene: TRBD1
CDR3aa: CASSLGQSSYNEQFF
CDR3nt: TGTGCCAGCAGCTTGGGACAGAGTTCCTACAATGAGCAGTTCTTC

j_gene: TRBJ1-5
v_gene: TRBV9
abundance: -
d_gene: TRBD1
CDR3aa: CASSVGEGAVNQPQHF
CDR3nt: TGTGCCAGCAGCGTAGGCGAGGGGGCCGTCAATCAGCCCCAGCATTTT

j_gene: TRBJ1-1
v_gene: TRBV7-6
abundance: -
d_gene: -
CDR3aa: CASSSSGRMNTEAFF
CDR3nt: TGTGCCAGCAGCTCGTCGGGACGGATGAACACTGAAGCTTTCTTT

j_gene: TRBJ1-1
v_gene: TRBV30
abundance: -
d_gene: -
CDR3aa: CAWSGRFAEAFF
CDR3nt: TGTGCCTGGAGTGGGAGGTTCGCTGAAGCTTTCTTT

j_gene: TRBJ1-2
v_gene: TRBV10-3
abundance: -
d_gene: TRBD1
CDR3aa: CAISELRTGRGNYGYTF
CDR3nt: TGTGCCATCAGTGAACTTAGGACAGGGAGGGGGAACTATGGCTACACCTTC

j_gene: TRBJ1-1
v_gene: TRBV5-1
abundance: once
d_gene: -
CDR3aa: CASSLAWNTEAFF
CDR3nt: TGCGCCAGCAGCTTGGCGTGGAACACTGAAGCTTTCTTT

j_gene: TRBJ2-1
v_gene: TRBV18
abundance: -
d_gene: -
CDR3aa: CASSPIAYNEQFF
CDR3nt: TGTGCCAGCTCACCAATAGCCTACAATGAGCAGTTCTTC

j_gene: TRBJ1-5
v_gene: TRBV6-1
abundance: once
d_gene: -
CDR3aa: CASSEAQFEVSLSPQHF
CDR3nt: TGTGCCAGCAGTGAAGCGCAATTTGAGGTCTCCCTTTCGCCCCAGCATTTT

j_gene: TRBJ1-4
v_gene: TRBV10-3
abundance: -
d_gene: TRBD1
CDR3aa: CAIRDGTANEKLFF
CDR3nt: TGTGCCATCAGAGACGGGACAGCTAATGAAAAACTGTTTTTT

j_gene: TRBJ2-1
v_gene: TRBV10-1
abundance: -
d_gene: TRBD1
CDR3aa: CASSESGQGAINEQFF
CDR3nt: TGCGCCAGCAGTGAGTCGGGCCAGGGGGCGATCAATGAGCAGTTCTTC

j_gene: TRBJ1-1
v_gene: TRBV7-8
abundance: -
d_gene: -
CDR3aa: CASSIARGPNTEAFF
CDR3nt: TGTGCCAGCAGCATTGCCAGAGGGCCGAACACTGAAGCTTTCTTT

j_gene: TRBJ2-1
v_gene: TRBV6-5
abundance: -
d_gene: -
CDR3aa: CASSYGQRPYNEQFF
CDR3nt: TGTGCCAGCAGTTATGGACAGAGACCGTACAATGAGCAGTTCTTC

j_gene: TRBJ1-1
v_gene: TRBV10-3
abundance: -
d_gene: -
CDR3aa: CAISDSFSNTEAFF
CDR3nt: TGTGCCATCAGTGATTCGTTTTCGAACACTGAAGCTTTCTTT

j_gene: TRBJ2-1
v_gene: TRBV6-5
abundance: few
d_gene: TRBD2
CDR3aa: CASSLSGGSQFF
CDR3nt: TGTGCCAGCAGCCTTAGCGGGGGATCGCAGTTCTTC

j_gene: TRBJ1-2
v_gene: TRBV19
abundance: -
d_gene: -
CDR3aa: CASSIASGRGYTF
CDR3nt: TGTGCCAGTAGTATCGCCTCTGGGCGAGGCTACACCTTC

j_gene: TRBJ1-2
v_gene: TRBV9
abundance: -
d_gene: -
CDR3aa: CASSVARTQISYGYTF
CDR3nt: TGTGCCAGCAGCGTAGCTCGGACCCAGATCAGCTATGGCTACACCTTC

j_gene: TRBJ2-7
v_gene: TRBV29-1
abundance: once
d_gene: -
CDR3aa: CSVDLDGYEQYF
CDR3nt: TGCAGCGTTGATTTGGACGGCTACGAGCAGTACTTC

j_gene: TRBJ1-4
v_gene: TRBV9
abundance: -
d_gene: TRBD1
CDR3aa: CASSASGQGQQKLFF
CDR3nt: TGTGCCAGCAGCGCCTCGGGACAGGGGCAACAAAAACTGTTTTTT

j_gene: TRBJ1-5
v_gene: TRBV19
abundance: -
d_gene: -
CDR3aa: CASSIRDSNQPQHF
CDR3nt: TGTGCCAGTAGTATTCGGGACAGCAATCAGCCCCAGCATTTT

j_gene: TRBJ1-5
v_gene: TRBV4-3
abundance: once
d_gene: -
CDR3aa: CASSQDIEGGGQPQHF
CDR3nt: TGCGCCAGCAGCCAAGATATCGAAGGGGGTGGGCAGCCCCAGCATTTT

j_gene: TRBJ1-5
v_gene: TRBV4-2
abundance: -
d_gene: -
CDR3aa: CASSQGTQASNQPQHF
CDR3nt: TGTGCCAGCAGCCAAGGGACACAAGCAAGCAATCAGCCCCAGCATTTT

j_gene: TRBJ2-7
v_gene: TRBV5-1
abundance: -
d_gene: -
CDR3aa: CASSLVQGGDEQYF
CDR3nt: TGCGCCAGCAGCTTGGTCCAGGGAGGAGACGAGCAGTACTTC

j_gene: TRBJ2-1
v_gene: TRBV29-1
abundance: -
d_gene: -
CDR3aa: CSVEDLNVGGSLYNEQFF
CDR3nt: TGCAGCGTTGAAGATTTGAATGTTGGGGGCAGCCTATACAATGAGCAGTTCTTC

j_gene: TRBJ1-3
v_gene: TRBV6-5
abundance: -
d_gene: TRBD1
CDR3aa: CASRPTGAGNTIYF
CDR3nt: TGTGCCAGCAGACCGACAGGGGCTGGAAACACCATATATTTT

j_gene: TRBJ2-5
v_gene: TRBV24-1
abundance: -
d_gene: -
CDR3aa: CATSDPAEGSGTQYF
CDR3nt: TGTGCCACCAGTGATCCCGCCGAAGGGTCTGGGACCCAGTACTTC

j_gene: TRBJ2-2
v_gene: TRBV5-1
abundance: -
d_gene: TRBD2
CDR3aa: CASTLSGGFNTGELFF
CDR3nt: TGCGCCAGCACCCTTAGCGGGGGCTTTAACACCGGGGAGCTGTTTTTT

j_gene: TRBJ1-6
v_gene: TRBV28
abundance: few
d_gene: -
CDR3aa: CALGGAVNSPLHF
CDR3nt: TGTGCGCTGGGGGGGGCGGTTAATTCACCCCTCCACTTT

j_gene: TRBJ2-3
v_gene: TRBV24-1
abundance: -
d_gene: -
CDR3aa: CATQGPPVDTQYF
CDR3nt: TGTGCCACTCAGGGGCCCCCCGTAGATACGCAGTATTTT

j_gene: TRBJ2-5
v_gene: TRBV6-2/TRBV6-3
abundance: -
d_gene: TRBD1
CDR3aa: CASSYSWDSKETQYF
CDR3nt: TGTGCCAGCAGTTATTCCTGGGACAGCAAAGAGACCCAGTACTTC

j_gene: TRBJ1-4
v_gene: TRBV3-1/TRBV3-2
abundance: -
d_gene: -
CDR3aa: CASSQNGATNEKLFF
CDR3nt: TGTGCCAGCAGCCAGAATGGTGCAACTAATGAAAAACTGTTTTTT

j_gene: TRBJ2-1
v_gene: TRBV11-2
abundance: once
d_gene: TRBD1
CDR3aa: CASSPRDRGIIDNEQFF
CDR3nt: TGTGCCAGCAGCCCCCGAGACAGGGGAATTATCGACAATGAGCAGTTCTTC